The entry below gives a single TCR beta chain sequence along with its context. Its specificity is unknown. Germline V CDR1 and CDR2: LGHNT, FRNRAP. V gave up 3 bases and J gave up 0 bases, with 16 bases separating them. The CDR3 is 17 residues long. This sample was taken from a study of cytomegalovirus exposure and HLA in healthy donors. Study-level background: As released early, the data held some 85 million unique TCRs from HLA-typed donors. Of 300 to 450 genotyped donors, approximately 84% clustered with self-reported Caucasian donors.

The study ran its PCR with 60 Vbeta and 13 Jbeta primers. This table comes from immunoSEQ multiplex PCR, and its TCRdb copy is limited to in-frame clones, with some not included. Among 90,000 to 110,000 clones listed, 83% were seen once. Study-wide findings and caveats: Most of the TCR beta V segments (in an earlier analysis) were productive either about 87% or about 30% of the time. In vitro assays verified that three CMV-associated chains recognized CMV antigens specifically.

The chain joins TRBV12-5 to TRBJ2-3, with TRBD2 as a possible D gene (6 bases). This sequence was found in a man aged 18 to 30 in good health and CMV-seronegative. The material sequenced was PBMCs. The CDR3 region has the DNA TGTGCTAGTGGTTTATTCCCGGGAGTGGAGAGCACAGATACGCAGTATTTT. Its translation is CASGLFPGVESTDTQYF. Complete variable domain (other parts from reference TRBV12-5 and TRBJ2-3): DARVTQTPRHKVTEMGQEVTMRCQPILGHNTVFWYRQTMMQGLELLAYFRNRAPLDDSGMPKDRFSAEMPDATLATLKIQPSEPRDSAVYFCASGLFPGVESTDTQYFGPGTRLTVL.